The rows below give T cell receptor beta chains drawn from one sample of a study of T-cell memory formation after mild COVID-19. TCRdb re-analysed the 5' RACE reads in MiXCR, keeping a single row per CDR3 protein. The sample includes fewer than 700,000 distinct CDR3 sequences, about 20% seen only once; the top ten take approximately 8.4%. Input material: PBMCs or a T cell subset sorted from them (not recorded which). These receptors originate from an adult woman who had mild COVID-19 (a few samples of this study predate the infection). Cell type and time point are not known. CDR3s include the opening cysteine and the closing phenylalanine or tryptophan. A D gene is named only where the DNA matches it firmly. Where a row states a size, it is once, few, many or the class of an expanded clone; other rows omit it.

clone size: few
J gene: TRBJ2-1
V gene: TRBV9
D gene: NA
CDR3 DNA: TGTGCCAGCAGCTCCCGAGTCCAGGTCGATGAGCAGTTCTTC
CDR3 protein: CASSSRVQVDEQFF

clone size: NA
J gene: TRBJ1-1
V gene: TRBV12-5
D gene: TRBD1
CDR3 DNA: TGTGCTAGCTCGGACAGGGGGATGAACACTGAAGCTTTCTTT
CDR3 protein: CASSDRGMNTEAFF

clone size: NA
J gene: TRBJ2-1
V gene: TRBV15
D gene: NA
CDR3 DNA: TGTGCCACCACGGCGGACCACCTCCCCGGGAATGAGCAGTTCTTC
CDR3 protein: CATTADHLPGNEQFF

clone size: NA
J gene: TRBJ2-7
V gene: TRBV12-3/TRBV12-4
D gene: NA
CDR3 DNA: TGTGCCAGCACCAAAGCGGCAGGGTCCTACGAGCAGTACTTC
CDR3 protein: CASTKAAGSYEQYF

clone size: NA
J gene: TRBJ2-1
V gene: TRBV7-6
D gene: NA
CDR3 DNA: TGTGCCAGCAGCGGAGGCGGGGGCCGCTCCTACAATGAGCAGTTCTTC
CDR3 protein: CASSGGGGRSYNEQFF

clone size: few
J gene: TRBJ1-2
V gene: TRBV5-6
D gene: NA
CDR3 DNA: TGTGCCAGCACCCCCTGGGCGGTCTATGGCTACACCTTC
CDR3 protein: CASTPWAVYGYTF

clone size: NA
J gene: TRBJ1-1
V gene: TRBV7-6
D gene: NA
CDR3 DNA: TGTGCCAGCAGCCTAAGAAGAGGGGCGGGGAACACTGAAGCTTTCTTT
CDR3 protein: CASSLRRGAGNTEAFF

clone size: NA
J gene: TRBJ1-2
V gene: TRBV12-3/TRBV12-4
D gene: NA
CDR3 DNA: TGTGCCAGCAGTCTAAGACAGTACGGCTACACCTTC
CDR3 protein: CASSLRQYGYTF

clone size: NA
J gene: TRBJ2-1
V gene: TRBV6-2/TRBV6-3
D gene: TRBD2
CDR3 DNA: TGTGCCAGCAGTTCCCGGGGTAGCGGGGGCCTCTACAATGAGCAGTTCTTC
CDR3 protein: CASSSRGSGGLYNEQFF

clone size: few
J gene: TRBJ2-1
V gene: TRBV19
D gene: NA
CDR3 DNA: TGTGCCAGTAGTCCCGGACAGGCGTCGGGAGGACACAATGAGCAGTTCTTC
CDR3 protein: CASSPGQASGGHNEQFF

clone size: NA
J gene: TRBJ2-1
V gene: TRBV5-1
D gene: TRBD2
CDR3 DNA: TGCGCCAGCAGCCCCAGGACTAGCGGGGACCGTCAGCAGTTCTTC
CDR3 protein: CASSPRTSGDRQQFF

clone size: few
J gene: TRBJ1-1
V gene: TRBV7-2
D gene: TRBD1
CDR3 DNA: TGTGCCAGCAGCGTACCGGGACAGGGAACTGAAGCTTTCTTT
CDR3 protein: CASSVPGQGTEAFF

clone size: NA
J gene: TRBJ1-1
V gene: TRBV5-1
D gene: NA
CDR3 DNA: TGCGCCAGCAGCTTGGCCTTGAGGGCTGAAGCTTTCTTT
CDR3 protein: CASSLALRAEAFF

clone size: once
J gene: TRBJ1-5
V gene: TRBV20-1
D gene: TRBD1
CDR3 DNA: TGCAGTGGTACGACAGGGTCCAATCAGCCCCAGCATTTT
CDR3 protein: CSGTTGSNQPQHF

clone size: few
J gene: TRBJ2-1
V gene: TRBV20-1
D gene: TRBD2
CDR3 DNA: TGCAGTGCTAGCGGGAGGGGGAGCTCCTACAATGAGCAGTTCTTC
CDR3 protein: CSASGRGSSYNEQFF

clone size: few
J gene: TRBJ2-6
V gene: TRBV14
D gene: NA
CDR3 DNA: TGTGCCAGCAGCCAAGAAAGGGGCGGGTCAGGGGCCAACGTCCTGACTTTC
CDR3 protein: CASSQERGGSGANVLTF

clone size: NA
J gene: TRBJ2-1
V gene: TRBV6-5
D gene: NA
CDR3 DNA: TGTGCCAGCAGTCATTCCCCACAGGCCCCCTCCCCCAATGAGCAGTTCTTC
CDR3 protein: CASSHSPQAPSPNEQFF

clone size: NA
J gene: TRBJ2-6
V gene: TRBV14
D gene: NA
CDR3 DNA: TGTGCCAGCAGCCAAGACATTGGGGCACGCTCTGGGGCCAACGTCCTGACTTTC
CDR3 protein: CASSQDIGARSGANVLTF

clone size: few
J gene: TRBJ2-5
V gene: TRBV7-2
D gene: NA
CDR3 DNA: TGTGCCAGCAGCGTGGGTTGGGGGGCGGGGGAGACCCAGTACTTC
CDR3 protein: CASSVGWGAGETQYF

clone size: NA
J gene: TRBJ2-7
V gene: TRBV12-3/TRBV12-4
D gene: NA
CDR3 DNA: TGTGCCATAGAGGGGGAAGGGACAAACTACGAGCAGTACTTC
CDR3 protein: CAIEGEGTNYEQYF

clone size: NA
J gene: TRBJ2-2
V gene: TRBV5-1
D gene: NA
CDR3 DNA: TGCGCCAGCAGCCCCCCCACATCGTACACCGGGGAGCTGTTTTTT
CDR3 protein: CASSPPTSYTGELFF

clone size: NA
J gene: TRBJ2-3
V gene: TRBV9
D gene: NA
CDR3 DNA: TGTGCCAGCAGCACCCGGCAGTGGGCAGATACGCAGTATTTT
CDR3 protein: CASSTRQWADTQYF

clone size: NA
J gene: TRBJ2-1
V gene: TRBV4-1
D gene: NA
CDR3 DNA: TGCGCCAGCAGCCAAGATCCGGGGGCAACGTACAATGAGCAGTTCTTC
CDR3 protein: CASSQDPGATYNEQFF

clone size: NA
J gene: TRBJ2-3
V gene: TRBV19
D gene: TRBD2
CDR3 DNA: TGTGCCAGTAGGGCTAGCGGGAGGACCACAGATACGCAGTATTTT
CDR3 protein: CASRASGRTTDTQYF

clone size: few
J gene: TRBJ2-7
V gene: TRBV10-3
D gene: NA
CDR3 DNA: TGTGCCATCCTAAGCAAGGACTCCTACGAGCAGTACTTC
CDR3 protein: CAILSKDSYEQYF

clone size: NA
J gene: TRBJ1-4
V gene: TRBV7-7
D gene: NA
CDR3 DNA: TGTGCTAGCAGCTCCGTTGAAGGCGGGCGTCTGTTTTTT
CDR3 protein: CASSSVEGGRLFF

clone size: NA
J gene: TRBJ2-7
V gene: TRBV7-9
D gene: NA
CDR3 DNA: TGTGCCAGCAGCTCCTCGACACGCGCTTACGAGCAGTACTTC
CDR3 protein: CASSSSTRAYEQYF

clone size: NA
J gene: TRBJ1-4
V gene: TRBV6-5
D gene: TRBD1
CDR3 DNA: TGTGCCCAGCCGGGACAGCCTAATGAAAAACTGTTTTTT
CDR3 protein: CAQPGQPNEKLFF

clone size: few
J gene: TRBJ2-2
V gene: TRBV9
D gene: NA
CDR3 DNA: TGTGCCAGCAGCGCACAATTGGGGGTCACCGGGGAGCTGTTTTTT
CDR3 protein: CASSAQLGVTGELFF

clone size: NA
J gene: TRBJ2-2
V gene: TRBV12-3/TRBV12-4
D gene: TRBD1
CDR3 DNA: TGTGCCAGCAGTTTCTGGGGACAGGGGTACACCGGGGAGCTGTTTTTT
CDR3 protein: CASSFWGQGYTGELFF

clone size: NA
J gene: TRBJ2-2
V gene: TRBV14
D gene: NA
CDR3 DNA: TGTGCCAGCAGCCAAGTATCGTTGAACACCGGGGAGCTGTTTTTT
CDR3 protein: CASSQVSLNTGELFF

clone size: few
J gene: TRBJ2-4
V gene: TRBV7-9
D gene: NA
CDR3 DNA: TGTGCCAGCAGCCCCCAGGATATCTTAGCCAAAAACATTCAGTACTTC
CDR3 protein: CASSPQDILAKNIQYF

clone size: few
J gene: TRBJ1-6
V gene: TRBV2
D gene: TRBD1
CDR3 DNA: TGTGCCAGCAGGAGTGACAGGGGGCGTAATTCACCCCTCCACTTT
CDR3 protein: CASRSDRGRNSPLHF

clone size: few
J gene: TRBJ1-1
V gene: TRBV19
D gene: NA
CDR3 DNA: TGTGCCAGTAGTGCTTCGGGACGGAGCAAACAAACTGAAGCTTTCTTT
CDR3 protein: CASSASGRSKQTEAFF

clone size: few
J gene: TRBJ1-1
V gene: TRBV6-5
D gene: TRBD1
CDR3 DNA: TGTGCCAGCAGTTACCCGACAGGGGTGGGGACTGAAGCTTTCTTT
CDR3 protein: CASSYPTGVGTEAFF

clone size: few
J gene: TRBJ2-2
V gene: TRBV7-2
D gene: NA
CDR3 DNA: TGTGCCAGCAGCTCCCAGGGGTTAGGTTTCGGGGAGCTGTTTTTT
CDR3 protein: CASSSQGLGFGELFF

clone size: few
J gene: TRBJ1-1
V gene: TRBV28
D gene: NA
CDR3 DNA: TGTGCCAGCAGACCAGGGGTGGGAACTGAAGCTTTCTTT
CDR3 protein: CASRPGVGTEAFF

clone size: once
J gene: TRBJ2-3
V gene: TRBV20-1
D gene: NA
CDR3 DNA: TGCAGTGCTTTCACAGATACGCAGTATTTT
CDR3 protein: CSAFTDTQYF

clone size: few
J gene: TRBJ2-2
V gene: TRBV19
D gene: NA
CDR3 DNA: TGTGCCAGCCTCCAACCCGGGACTTTACACACCGGGGAGCTGTTTTTT
CDR3 protein: CASLQPGTLHTGELFF

clone size: NA
J gene: TRBJ2-5
V gene: TRBV24-1
D gene: TRBD1
CDR3 DNA: TGTGCCACCAGTGACAACACGGGACAGGGGGCCCAAGAGACCCAGTACTTC
CDR3 protein: CATSDNTGQGAQETQYF

clone size: NA
J gene: TRBJ2-5
V gene: TRBV5-4
D gene: TRBD1
CDR3 DNA: TGTGCCAGCAGCTTGGCCAGGACAGGCAAAGAGACCCAGTACTTC
CDR3 protein: CASSLARTGKETQYF

clone size: NA
J gene: TRBJ1-1
V gene: TRBV20-1
D gene: NA
CDR3 DNA: TGCAGTGCTAGCCCCAGGCCGAACACTGAAGCTTTCTTT
CDR3 protein: CSASPRPNTEAFF

clone size: few
J gene: TRBJ2-7
V gene: TRBV27
D gene: NA
CDR3 DNA: TGTGCCAGCAGTTTCGGCGGACCCTCCTACGAGCAGTACTTC
CDR3 protein: CASSFGGPSYEQYF

clone size: NA
J gene: TRBJ2-1
V gene: TRBV5-6
D gene: NA
CDR3 DNA: TGTGCCAGCAGCTCCCTAGGCGATGAGCAGTTCTTC
CDR3 protein: CASSSLGDEQFF

clone size: NA
J gene: TRBJ2-3
V gene: TRBV7-9
D gene: TRBD2
CDR3 DNA: TGTGCCAGCAGTCGACTAGCGGGAGGGTACGCAGATACGCAGTATTTT
CDR3 protein: CASSRLAGGYADTQYF

clone size: NA
J gene: TRBJ2-1
V gene: TRBV20-1
D gene: NA
CDR3 DNA: TGCAGTGCTAGATTCGCAAGCTCCTACAATGAGCAGTTCTTC
CDR3 protein: CSARFASSYNEQFF

clone size: few
J gene: TRBJ2-1
V gene: TRBV7-8
D gene: TRBD2
CDR3 DNA: TGTGCCAGCAGCTACAAAGCGGGACCCTACAATGAGCAGTTCTTC
CDR3 protein: CASSYKAGPYNEQFF

clone size: NA
J gene: TRBJ2-3
V gene: TRBV11-2
D gene: NA
CDR3 DNA: TGTGCCAGCAGCCCGGGGCGGGGAGCCGGCCCAGATACGCAGTATTTT
CDR3 protein: CASSPGRGAGPDTQYF

clone size: NA
J gene: TRBJ2-2
V gene: TRBV6-6
D gene: NA
CDR3 DNA: TGTGCCAGCAGACGAGAGGAACTGACCGGGGAGCTGTTTTTT
CDR3 protein: CASRREELTGELFF

clone size: many
J gene: TRBJ1-1
V gene: TRBV29-1
D gene: NA
CDR3 DNA: TGCAGCGTTGTCGAGGCGCGAACTGAAGCTTTCTTT
CDR3 protein: CSVVEARTEAFF

clone size: few
J gene: TRBJ2-3
V gene: TRBV21-1
D gene: NA
CDR3 DNA: TGTGCCAGACAGCTTCTTGCCCCGGGACTAGCGCCGGATACGCAGTATTTT
CDR3 protein: CARQLLAPGLAPDTQYF

clone size: few
J gene: TRBJ1-2
V gene: TRBV2
D gene: NA
CDR3 DNA: TGTGCCAGCAGTGAACCGGGACCTTCGATCTATGGCTACACCTTC
CDR3 protein: CASSEPGPSIYGYTF

clone size: few
J gene: TRBJ2-7
V gene: TRBV24-1
D gene: TRBD1
CDR3 DNA: TGTGCCACCAGTGAAGCCGGGACAGGCTCCTACGAGCAGTACTTC
CDR3 protein: CATSEAGTGSYEQYF

clone size: many
J gene: TRBJ2-5
V gene: TRBV2
D gene: NA
CDR3 DNA: TGTGCCAGCACTAAGGAGTACAAAGAGACCCAGTACTTC
CDR3 protein: CASTKEYKETQYF

clone size: many
J gene: TRBJ2-7
V gene: TRBV12-3/TRBV12-4
D gene: NA
CDR3 DNA: TGTGCCAGCAGAGCCCGGGTAGGGGTGTCAGGAAACTACGAGCAGTACTTC
CDR3 protein: CASRARVGVSGNYEQYF

clone size: many
J gene: TRBJ1-2
V gene: TRBV5-1
D gene: NA
CDR3 DNA: TGCGCCAGCAGCTTGCCCGAAAACTATGGCTACACCTTC
CDR3 protein: CASSLPENYGYTF

clone size: few
J gene: TRBJ1-2
V gene: TRBV4-1
D gene: NA
CDR3 DNA: TGCGCCAGCAGCCAAATCGGTAGGGCGTCAAAAGCTAACTATGGCTACACCTTC
CDR3 protein: CASSQIGRASKANYGYTF

clone size: few
J gene: TRBJ2-3
V gene: TRBV7-9
D gene: TRBD1
CDR3 DNA: TGTGCCAGCAGCAGCCGAGGGACAGGGACCGATACGCAGTATTTT
CDR3 protein: CASSSRGTGTDTQYF

clone size: NA
J gene: TRBJ1-5
V gene: TRBV7-6
D gene: NA
CDR3 DNA: TGTGCCAGCAGCTTAGGAAGTCAGCCACGGGATCAGCCCCAGCATTTT
CDR3 protein: CASSLGSQPRDQPQHF

clone size: NA
J gene: TRBJ2-3
V gene: TRBV24-1
D gene: TRBD1
CDR3 DNA: TGTGCCACCAGTGGTCAGGGGGTTACAGATACGCAGTATTTT
CDR3 protein: CATSGQGVTDTQYF